This T cell receptor beta chain is drawn from a study of sequential checkpoint blockade in melanoma. Study context: About two dozen patients had tumor biopsies before treatment and at week 13.

V was pared by 3 bases and J by 4 bases, with 13 bases of the junction left unmatched. Germline V gene data show CDR1 as SGHNT and CDR2 as YENEEA. The CDR3 length is 17 residues. The protocol was immunoSEQ multiplex PCR, while the TCRdb copy is restricted to in-frame clones and leaves out a portion. The sample has just over 20,000 clones, 25% to 35% seen once; the top ten hold over 5.5%. Stated treatment: randomized to nivolumab then ipilimumab (arm A) or the reverse (arm B). The sequences come from tumor tissue (inferred from file names), collected from a patient given nivolumab and ipilimumab in sequence. The receptor's source is a human donor with melanoma. The chain employs TRBV11-3 and TRBJ2-3, with TRBD2 matching over 7 bases. The CDR3 protein is CASSFPRDYGFPDTQYF. DNA for the CDR3: TGTGCCAGCAGCTTCCCCCGGGACTATGGTTTTCCAGATACGCAGTATTTT.